The clone carrying this T cell receptor (beta chain) was counted at least ten times. V was shortened by 1 base and J by 6 bases, with 9 bases between the two germline ends. Germline V lookup: CDR1 MNHEY, CDR2 SVGAGI. The CDR3 loop spans 14 amino acids. This entry comes from a study of patients and donors after allogeneic stem cell transplantation. TCRdb redid the calling of the RT-PCR reads with MiXCR, one entry per CDR3 protein. The table includes roughly 880,000 distinct CDR3 sequences, more than 15% detected once. This sequence joins TRBV6-5 and TRBJ2-2; D might be TRBD2 (5 bases). This clonotype was obtained from a human donor who was either an allogeneic HSCT recipient or a stem cell or donor lymphocyte infusion donor (not recorded which). It is not recorded whose cells these are; they may come from a transplant donor. Sequencing was carried out using blood, either unsorted or a sorted T cell fraction (not recorded which). CDR3 sequence: CASSYYSGSGELFF. In DNA form, the CDR3 reads TGTGCCAGCAGTTACTATTCGGGGTCCGGGGAGCTGTTTTTT.